The next 9 T cell receptor beta chains were all read from a single sample in a study of cytomegalovirus exposure and HLA in healthy donors. PCR amplification relied on 60 Vbeta primers (plus 13 Jbeta primers). The table came from immunoSEQ multiplex PCR; TCRdb's copy has only in-frame clones and leaves some out. The sample has 110,000 to 150,000 clones; roughly 80% are singletons. The sequenced sample consisted of PBMCs. These receptors all stem from a woman in her thirties or forties in good health and CMV-seropositive.

The chain employs TRBV5-6 and TRBJ2-5; 8 nucleotides match TRBD1. The germline V gene has CDR1 SGHDT and CDR2 YYEEEE. The length of the CDR3 is 13 residues. The J segment lost 6 bases and the V segment lost 4 bases, leaving 5 bases of the junction unmatched. The CDR3 sequence is CASSATGVKTQYF. For the CDR3, the DNA is TGTGCCAGCAGCGCGACAGGGGTAAAGACCCAGTACTTC.

This chain links TRBV28 with TRBJ1-5; D possibly corresponds to TRBD1 (6 bases). Trimming shortened V by 5 bases and J by 1 base, and 9 bases separated the two germline ends. The CDR3 extends over 14 amino acids. Germline assignment: CDR1 MDHEN and CDR2 SYDVKM. The CDR3 sequence is CASSKGGSNQPQHF. In nucleotides, the CDR3 is TGTGCCAGCAGTAAAGGGGGAAGCAATCAGCCCCAGCATTTT. Together with reference TRBV28 and TRBJ1-5, the CDR3 gives the full variable domain: DVKVTQSSRYLVKRTGEKVFLECVQDMDHENMFWYRQDPGLGLRLIYFSYDVKMKEKGDIPEGYSVSREKKERFSLILESASTNQTSMYLCASSKGGSNQPQHFGDGTRLSIL.

The gene calls are TRBV19 and TRBJ1-5; D not certain. V was cut by 6 bases and J by 6 bases, with 15 bases left in between. The CDR3 spans 14 residues. Germline-derived CDR1 and CDR2 are LNHDA and SQIVND (reference sequence). CDR3 protein: CASRDIGGAQPQHF. The CDR3 bases are TGTGCCAGTAGGGATATAGGCGGCGCTCAGCCCCAGCATTTT. Variable domain in full (rest from reference TRBV19 and TRBJ1-5): DGGITQSPKYLFRKEGQNVTLSCEQNLNHDAMYWYRQDPGQGLRLIYYSQIVNDFQKGDIAEGYSVSREKKESFPLTVTSAQKNPTAFYLCASRDIGGAQPQHFGDGTRLSIL.

This clone was detected only once. This sequence joins TRBV2 and TRBJ1-2; possible D gene TRBD1, 5 bases. Trimming shortened V by 0 bases and J by 8 bases, and 19 bases separated the two germline ends. The CDR3 loop spans 16 amino acids. Germline V CDR1 and CDR2: SNHLY, FYNNEI. The CDR3: CASSEARWGDRDGYTF. CDR3 coding DNA: TGTGCCAGCAGTGAAGCGAGGTGGGGGGACCGTGACGGCTACACCTTC.

This clone occurred once. The chain is built from TRBV7-2 and TRBJ2-7; 10 bases line up with TRBD1. Unmatched junction bases numbered 8, after V lost 6 bases and J lost 3 bases. This CDR3 region has 15 residues. Germline CDR1 is SGHTA and CDR2 is FQGNSA. Written as DNA, the CDR3 is TGTGCCAGCAGTCGGGAGACAGGGGGCATCTACGAGCAGTACTTC. This codes for CASSRETGGIYEQYF.

This clone occurred once. The chain combines TRBV19 with TRBJ2-4; TRBD2 matches at 14 bases. Trimming removed 5 bases from V and 9 bases from J; junction bases left unmatched: 6. Germline-derived CDR1 and CDR2 are LNHDA and SQIVND (reference sequence). CDR3 length: 15 amino acids. DNA of the CDR3: TGTGCCAGTAGTGAGGGACTAGCGGGAGTAATCATTCAGTACTTC. Amino acid sequence: CASSEGLAGVIIQYF.

V and J are TRBV5-5 and TRBJ2-5; TRBD1 matches at 7 bases. Losses at the gene ends were 2 bases for V and 3 bases for J; bases not matched to a gene: 7. Germline CDR1 and CDR2: SGHKS and YYEKEE (reference sequence). CDR3 length: 15 residues. CDR3 region: CASSLYSGTEETQYF. The CDR3 region has the DNA TGTGCCAGCAGCTTATATTCCGGGACAGAAGAGACCCAGTACTTC.

The chain has TRBV2 and TRBJ2-3; TRBD2 matches 8 bases. V shed 3 bases, J shed 2 bases, and the junction held 4 bases outside the gene matches. The germline V gene has CDR1 SNHLY and CDR2 FYNNEI. The CDR3 loop spans 15 amino acids. This CDR3 reads CASSERLASTDTQYF. The CDR3 nucleotides read TGTGCCAGCAGTGAGAGACTAGCGTCCACAGATACGCAGTATTTT.

The gene calls are TRBV6-5 and TRBJ1-6; D unresolved. In germline, CDR1 is MNHEY, CDR2 SVGAGI. V lost 5 bases and J lost 6, with 14 bases in between. This CDR3 is 15 amino acids long. CDR3 residues: CASSTIPPGNSPLHF. The CDR3 nucleotides are TGTGCCAGCAGTACTATCCCCCCCGGTAATTCACCCCTCCACTTT.